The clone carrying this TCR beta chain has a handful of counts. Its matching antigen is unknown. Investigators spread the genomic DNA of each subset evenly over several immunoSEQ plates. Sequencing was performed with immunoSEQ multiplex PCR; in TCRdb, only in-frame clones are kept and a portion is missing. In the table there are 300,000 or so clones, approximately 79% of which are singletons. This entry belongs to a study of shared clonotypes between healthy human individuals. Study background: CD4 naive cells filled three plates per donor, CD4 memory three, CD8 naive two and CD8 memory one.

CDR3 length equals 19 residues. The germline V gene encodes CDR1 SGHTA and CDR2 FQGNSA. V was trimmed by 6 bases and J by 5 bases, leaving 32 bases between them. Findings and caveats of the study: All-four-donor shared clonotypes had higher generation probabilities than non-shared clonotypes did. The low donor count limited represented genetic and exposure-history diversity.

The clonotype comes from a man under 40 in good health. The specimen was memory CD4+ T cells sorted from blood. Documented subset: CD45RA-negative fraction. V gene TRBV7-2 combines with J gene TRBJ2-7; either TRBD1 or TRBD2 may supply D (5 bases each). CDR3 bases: TGTGCCAGCAGGGAAAGCTTTACCCCCGGGACCAGAACCCCACACGAGCAGTACTTC. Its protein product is CASRESFTPGTRTPHEQYF.